The rows below give T cell receptor beta chains drawn from one sample of a study of breast tumors, draining lymph nodes, adjacent tissues. TCRdb ran MiXCR on the multiplex PCR reads and lists one entry per CDR3 protein. The sample has about 110,000 distinct CDR3 sequences, roughly 29% seen once; the top ten hold approximately 5%. Sequenced material: axillary lymph node tissue. The receptors here all came from a female donor with breast cancer. Some clones in this sample may be carry-over from other donors' samples. Both conserved end residues are part of each CDR3. Each record gives: J gene, V gene, CDR3 protein.

j_gene: TRBJ1-2
v_gene: TRBV7-9
CDR3aa: CASNTATMAPYGYTF

j_gene: TRBJ1-6
v_gene: TRBV20-1
CDR3aa: CSAREGQGYTSPLHF

j_gene: TRBJ2-1
v_gene: TRBV18
CDR3aa: CASSPEREQFF

j_gene: TRBJ1-2
v_gene: TRBV29-1
CDR3aa: CSTKTKGGQGGHGYTF

j_gene: TRBJ2-7
v_gene: TRBV3-1
CDR3aa: CASSQDRMVGGPYEQYF

j_gene: TRBJ2-4
v_gene: TRBV12-3/TRBV12-4
CDR3aa: CASTLDWGIQYF

j_gene: TRBJ2-7
v_gene: TRBV5-4
CDR3aa: CASSLGGSGRNEQYF

j_gene: TRBJ2-3
v_gene: TRBV6-5
CDR3aa: CASSYSGITDTQYF

j_gene: TRBJ2-1
v_gene: TRBV20-1
CDR3aa: CSQCGPSPTNEQFF

j_gene: TRBJ2-5
v_gene: TRBV2
CDR3aa: CGSRDQLAGGGTQYF

j_gene: TRBJ1-4
v_gene: TRBV19
CDR3aa: CASSILAGEEKLFF